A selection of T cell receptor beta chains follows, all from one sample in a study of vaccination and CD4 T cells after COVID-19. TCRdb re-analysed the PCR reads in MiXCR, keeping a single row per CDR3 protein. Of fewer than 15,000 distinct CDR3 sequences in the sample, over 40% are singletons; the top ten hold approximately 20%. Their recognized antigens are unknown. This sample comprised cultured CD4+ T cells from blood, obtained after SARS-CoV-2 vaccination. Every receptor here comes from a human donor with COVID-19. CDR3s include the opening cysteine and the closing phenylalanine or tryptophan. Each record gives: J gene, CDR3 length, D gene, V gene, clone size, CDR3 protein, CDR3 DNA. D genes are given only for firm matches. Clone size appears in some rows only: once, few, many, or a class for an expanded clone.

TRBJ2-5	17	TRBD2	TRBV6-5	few	CASSYSGTSGGRETQYF	TGTGCCAGCAGTTACTCTGGGACTAGCGGGGGGAGAGAGACCCAGTACTTC
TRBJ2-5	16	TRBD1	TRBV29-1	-	CSVVSPPARGQETQYF	TGCAGCGTTGTGAGCCCCCCAGCCAGGGGGCAGGAGACCCAGTACTTC
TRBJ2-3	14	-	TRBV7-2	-	CASSLFRVSDTQYF	TGTGCCAGCAGCTTATTCAGGGTCTCAGATACGCAGTATTTT
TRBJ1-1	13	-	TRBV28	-	CASRKQGNTEAFF	TGTGCCAGCAGAAAACAGGGGAACACTGAAGCTTTCTTT
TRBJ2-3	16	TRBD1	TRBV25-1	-	CASSDRTGYPTDTQYF	TGTGCCAGCAGTGATAGGACAGGGTACCCCACAGATACGCAGTATTTT
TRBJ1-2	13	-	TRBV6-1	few	CASSNRYGYGYTF	TGTGCCAGCTCAAACAGGTACGGCTATGGCTACACCTTC
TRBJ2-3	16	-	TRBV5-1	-	CASSLTTGGLWDTQYF	TGCGCCAGCAGCTTGACCACAGGTGGACTCTGGGATACGCAGTATTTT
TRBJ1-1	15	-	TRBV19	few	CASSIGGASNTEAFF	TGTGCCAGTAGTATCGGGGGGGCATCGAACACTGAAGCTTTCTTT
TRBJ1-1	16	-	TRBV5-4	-	CASSRGGSIGNTEAFF	TGTGCCAGCAGCCGTGGGGGATCAATCGGGAACACTGAAGCTTTCTTT
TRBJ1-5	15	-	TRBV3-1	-	CASSQRSLVIGPQHF	TGTGCCAGCAGCCAACGCAGCCTAGTTATAGGGCCCCAGCATTTT
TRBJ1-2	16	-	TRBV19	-	CASSMTSRDVTYGYTF	TGTGCCAGTAGTATGACTAGCAGGGATGTTACCTATGGCTACACCTTC
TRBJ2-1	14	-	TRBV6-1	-	CASKTDHSYNEQFF	TGTGCCAGCAAGACAGATCACTCCTACAATGAGCAGTTCTTC
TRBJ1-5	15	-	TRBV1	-	CTSSLPGSQGQPQHF	TGCACCAGCAGCCTGCCGGGATCTCAAGGTCAGCCCCAGCATTTT
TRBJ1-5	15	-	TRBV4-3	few	CASSQDPTGNQPQHF	TGCGCCAGCAGCCAAGATCCGACGGGCAATCAGCCCCAGCATTTT
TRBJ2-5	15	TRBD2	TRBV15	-	CATSRVLAGGETQYF	TGTGCCACCAGCAGAGTCCTAGCGGGGGGTGAGACCCAGTACTTC
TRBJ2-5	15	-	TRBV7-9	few	CASSLAAGYQETQYF	TGTGCCAGCAGCTTAGCTGCCGGATACCAAGAGACCCAGTACTTC
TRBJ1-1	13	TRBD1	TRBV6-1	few	CASAGTGKSEAFF	TGTGCCAGCGCCGGGACAGGGAAGAGTGAAGCTTTCTTT
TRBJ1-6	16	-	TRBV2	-	CASKYTRSSYNSPLHF	TGTGCCAGCAAGTACACGAGGAGCTCCTATAATTCACCCCTCCACTTT
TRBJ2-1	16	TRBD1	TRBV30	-	CAWSAGTGVSYNEQFF	TGTGCCTGGAGTGCCGGGACAGGGGTCTCCTACAATGAGCAGTTCTTC
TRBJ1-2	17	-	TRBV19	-	CASSIDTFPITFLGYTF	TGTGCCAGTAGTATTGACACGTTCCCGATCACCTTTTTAGGCTACACCTTC
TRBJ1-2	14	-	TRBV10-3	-	CAISVQDFNYGYTF	TGTGCCATCAGTGTCCAGGATTTTAACTATGGCTACACCTTC
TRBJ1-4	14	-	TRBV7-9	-	CASRSMSTDEKLFF	TGTGCCAGCAGAAGCATGTCGACAGATGAAAAACTGTTTTTT
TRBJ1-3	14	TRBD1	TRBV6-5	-	CASSSTGGAHTIYF	TGTGCCAGCAGTTCGACAGGGGGCGCGCACACCATATATTTT
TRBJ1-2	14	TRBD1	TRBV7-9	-	CASSQFGQGDGYTF	TGTGCCAGCAGCCAGTTCGGACAGGGGGATGGCTACACCTTC
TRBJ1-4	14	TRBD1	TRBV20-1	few	CSASPAGGVEKLFF	TGCAGTGCTAGCCCCGCAGGGGGCGTTGAAAAACTGTTTTTT
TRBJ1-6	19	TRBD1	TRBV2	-	CASKRGGGTGGIVGSPLHF	TGTGCCAGCAAACGAGGGGGCGGGACAGGGGGAATAGTAGGATCACCCCTCCACTTT
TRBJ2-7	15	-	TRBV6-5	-	CASSYSADRAYEQYF	TGTGCCAGCAGTTACTCTGCAGATAGGGCGTACGAGCAGTACTTC
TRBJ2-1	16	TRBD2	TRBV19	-	CASSMPRTSGVNEQFF	TGTGCCAGTAGTATGCCACGGACTAGCGGGGTCAATGAGCAGTTCTTC
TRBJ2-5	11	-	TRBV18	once	CASSPAETQYF	TGTGCCAGCTCACCGGCAGAGACCCAGTACTTC
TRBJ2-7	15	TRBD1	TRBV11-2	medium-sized	CASSSYRGLAYEQYF	TGTGCCAGCAGCTCATACAGGGGATTGGCCTACGAGCAGTACTTC
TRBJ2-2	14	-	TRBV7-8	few	CASSIQGYPGELFF	TGTGCCAGCAGCATACAGGGTTATCCCGGGGAGCTGTTTTTT
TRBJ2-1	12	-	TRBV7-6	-	CASSLQGNEQFF	TGTGCCAGCAGCCTCCAGGGCAATGAGCAGTTCTTC
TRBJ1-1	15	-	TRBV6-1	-	CASILRGNVNTEAFF	TGTGCCAGCATCTTACGGGGAAATGTGAACACTGAAGCTTTCTTT
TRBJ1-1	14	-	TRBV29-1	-	CSAWYNRMNTEAFF	TGCAGCGCATGGTATAACCGAATGAACACTGAAGCTTTCTTT
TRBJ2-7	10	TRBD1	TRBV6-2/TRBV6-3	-	CASRGQELDF	TGTGCCAGCAGGGGACAGGAGCTGGACTTC
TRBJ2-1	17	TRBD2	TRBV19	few	CASMALGLAGGRNEQFF	TGTGCCAGTATGGCTCTGGGACTAGCGGGGGGGCGCAATGAGCAGTTCTTC
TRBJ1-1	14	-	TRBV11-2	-	CASSFGRENTEAFF	TGTGCCAGCAGCTTTGGGCGGGAGAACACTGAAGCTTTCTTT
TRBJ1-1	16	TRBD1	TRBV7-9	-	CASSIGTENFVTEAFF	TGTGCCAGCAGCATAGGGACAGAGAATTTTGTCACTGAAGCTTTCTTT
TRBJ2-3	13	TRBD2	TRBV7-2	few	CASSGLAADTQYF	TGTGCCAGCAGCGGACTAGCGGCAGATACGCAGTATTTT
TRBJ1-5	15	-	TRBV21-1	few	CASSLQGAGNQPQHF	TGTGCCAGCAGCTTACAGGGGGCTGGCAATCAGCCCCAGCATTTT
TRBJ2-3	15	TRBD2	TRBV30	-	CAWREQGRGGNTQYF	TGTGCCTGGAGGGAACAAGGGCGGGGGGGCAATACGCAGTATTTT
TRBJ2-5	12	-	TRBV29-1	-	CSVEVYQETQYF	TGCAGCGTTGAAGTCTACCAAGAGACCCAGTACTTC
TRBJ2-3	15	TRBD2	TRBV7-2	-	CASSFRRGGTDTQYF	TGTGCCAGCAGCTTCCGGCGGGGGGGCACAGATACGCAGTATTTT
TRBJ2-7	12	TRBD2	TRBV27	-	CASSLGGNEQYF	TGTGCCAGCAGTTTGGGGGGGAACGAGCAGTACTTC
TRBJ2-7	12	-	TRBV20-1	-	CSARADPYEQYF	TGCAGTGCTAGAGCCGACCCCTACGAGCAGTACTTC
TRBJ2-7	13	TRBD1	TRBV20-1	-	CSASQGAHGEQYF	TGCAGTGCTTCCCAGGGGGCGCATGGCGAGCAGTACTTC
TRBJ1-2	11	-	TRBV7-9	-	CASSLQGGYTF	TGTGCCAGCAGCTTGCAGGGAGGCTACACCTTC
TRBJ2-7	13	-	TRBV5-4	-	CASSSQSSYEQYF	TGTGCCAGCAGCTCGCAGTCCTCCTACGAGCAGTACTTC
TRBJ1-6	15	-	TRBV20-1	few	CSARESSSYNSPLHF	TGCAGTGCTAGAGAATCCAGCTCCTATAATTCACCCCTCCACTTT
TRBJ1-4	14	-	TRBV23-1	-	CASSQSWREEKLFF	TGCGCCAGCAGTCAATCCTGGCGGGAAGAAAAACTGTTTTTT